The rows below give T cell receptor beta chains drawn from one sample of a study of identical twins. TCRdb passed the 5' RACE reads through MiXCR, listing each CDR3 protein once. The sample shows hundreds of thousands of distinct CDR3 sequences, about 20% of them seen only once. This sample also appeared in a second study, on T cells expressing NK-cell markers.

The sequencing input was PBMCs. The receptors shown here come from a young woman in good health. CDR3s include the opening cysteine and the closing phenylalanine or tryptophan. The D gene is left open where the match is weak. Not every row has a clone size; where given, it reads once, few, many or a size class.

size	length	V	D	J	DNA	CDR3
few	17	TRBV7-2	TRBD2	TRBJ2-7	TGTGCCAGCAGCGCACGGACTAGCGGGAGTGTAGCCTACGAGCAGTACTTC	CASSARTSGSVAYEQYF
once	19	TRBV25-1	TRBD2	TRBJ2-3	TGTGCCAGCAGTGACTGGGGGTATCGTAGCGGGGGCTACACAGATACGCAGTATTTT	CASSDWGYRSGGYTDTQYF
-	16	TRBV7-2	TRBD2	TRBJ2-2	TGTGCCAGCAGCTTAAAACTAGCGGGAGTAACTGGGGAGCTGTTTTTT	CASSLKLAGVTGELFF
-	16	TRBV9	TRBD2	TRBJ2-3	TGTGCCAGCAGCGTTACTAAAGGATCTAGCGGAGATACGCAGTATTTT	CASSVTKGSSGDTQYF
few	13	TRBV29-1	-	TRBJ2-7	TGCAGCGTGACCGGGACGTACTCCTACGAGCAGTACTTC	CSVTGTYSYEQYF
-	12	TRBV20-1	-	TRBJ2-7	TGCAGTGCTAGCCCTAATCTTTACGAGCAGTACTTC	CSASPNLYEQYF
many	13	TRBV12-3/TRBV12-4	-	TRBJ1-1	TGTGCCAGCAGCCTCCGGTTGGACACTGAAGCTTTCTTT	CASSLRLDTEAFF
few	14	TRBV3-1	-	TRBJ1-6	TGTGCCAGCAAAACAGGGACGTATAATTCACCCCTCCACTTT	CASKTGTYNSPLHF
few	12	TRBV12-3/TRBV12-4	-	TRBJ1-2	TGTGCCAGCAGTTTTGGGATCGATGGCTACACCTTC	CASSFGIDGYTF
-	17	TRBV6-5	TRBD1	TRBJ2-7	TGTGCCAGCAGTTACTCCCCGCGGCAGGGGGCCGTTGGCGAGCAGTACTTC	CASSYSPRQGAVGEQYF
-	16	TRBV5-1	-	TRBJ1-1	TGCGCCAGCAGCGCGGGGACGGCTAGCTCTAACACTGAAGCTTTCTTT	CASSAGTASSNTEAFF
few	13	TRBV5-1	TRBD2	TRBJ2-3	TGCGCCAGCACTCCCGGGGGGACAGATACGCAGTATTTT	CASTPGGTDTQYF
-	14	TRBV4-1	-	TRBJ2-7	TGCGCCAGCAGCCGAGCGAGAGGAACCTACGAGCAGTACTTC	CASSRARGTYEQYF
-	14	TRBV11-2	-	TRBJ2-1	TGTGCCAGCAGCTTAAAACCCGAAAAGATAGAGCAGTTCTTC	CASSLKPEKIEQFF
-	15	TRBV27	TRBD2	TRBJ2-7	TGTGCCAGCAGTTTAACTAGCGTGAGCTCCTACGAGCAGTACTTC	CASSLTSVSSYEQYF
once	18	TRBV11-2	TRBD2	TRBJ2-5	TGTGCCAGCAGCTTAGGTTTTTTGGCGGGCGGGAGCGGAGAGACCCAGTACTTC	CASSLGFLAGGSGETQYF
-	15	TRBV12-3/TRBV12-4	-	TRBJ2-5	TGTGCCAGCAGTAAGGGGCTAGCCCCAACGGAGACCCAGTACTTC	CASSKGLAPTETQYF
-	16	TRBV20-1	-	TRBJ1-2	TGCAGTGCTAGAGTGACCCGGACGGTGGTTGACTATGGCTACACCTTC	CSARVTRTVVDYGYTF
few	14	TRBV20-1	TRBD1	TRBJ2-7	TGCAGTGCTAGACGGGGCAGGGGGCCCCACGAGCAGTACTTC	CSARRGRGPHEQYF
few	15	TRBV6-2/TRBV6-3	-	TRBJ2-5	TGTGCCAGCAGTACTTGGACGGAAGGGCAAGAGACCCAGTACTTC	CASSTWTEGQETQYF
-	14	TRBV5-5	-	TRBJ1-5	TGTGCCAGCAGCTTTGACGGAGTCAATCAGCCCCAGCATTTT	CASSFDGVNQPQHF
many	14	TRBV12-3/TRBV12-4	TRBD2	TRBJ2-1	TGTGCCAGCACCGTGGGTAGCGGGAGGGGTGAGCAGTTCTTC	CASTVGSGRGEQFF
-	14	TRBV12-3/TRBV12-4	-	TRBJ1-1	TGTGCCAGCAGGCCGACAGGACCCCGCACTGAAGCTTTCTTT	CASRPTGPRTEAFF
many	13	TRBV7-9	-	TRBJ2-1	TGTGCCAGTGGGCGGCAGCAAACAACTGAGCAGTTCTTC	CASGRQQTTEQFF
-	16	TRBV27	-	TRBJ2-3	TGTGCCAGCAGTTTACCCCAAAAAACTAGCACAGATACGCAGTATTTT	CASSLPQKTSTDTQYF
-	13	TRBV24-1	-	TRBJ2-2	TGTGCCACCAGTGATCGAGACAGCGGGGAGCTGTTTTTT	CATSDRDSGELFF
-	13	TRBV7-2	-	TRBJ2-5	TGTGCCAGCAGTAGAGGCAAACAAGAGACCCAGTACTTC	CASSRGKQETQYF
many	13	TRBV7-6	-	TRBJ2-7	TGTGCCAGCAGCTTAGCAGGTGGGGGAGAGCAGTACTTC	CASSLAGGGEQYF
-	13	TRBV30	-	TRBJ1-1	TGTGCCTGGAGTAGGCAGGGGAGGACTGAAGCTTTCTTT	CAWSRQGRTEAFF
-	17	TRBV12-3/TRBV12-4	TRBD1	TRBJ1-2	TGTGCCAGCAGCCGCAGGGGAGGGGGCCCCGAGGGATATGGCTACACCTTC	CASSRRGGGPEGYGYTF
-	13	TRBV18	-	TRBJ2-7	TGTGCCAGCTCACCCAATGGAATCTACGAGCAGTACTTC	CASSPNGIYEQYF
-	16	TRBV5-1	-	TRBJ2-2	TGCGCCAGCAGCTTGGTTTGGCCGTCGACCACCGGGGAGCTGTTTTTT	CASSLVWPSTTGELFF
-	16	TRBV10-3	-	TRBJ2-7	TGTGCCATCAGTGACGGTTGGACCGACCCGAGTGATGAGCAGTACTTC	CAISDGWTDPSDEQYF
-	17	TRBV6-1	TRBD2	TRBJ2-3	TGTGCCAGCAGTACCCCCATAGCGGGGTCTAGCACAGATACGCAGTATTTT	CASSTPIAGSSTDTQYF
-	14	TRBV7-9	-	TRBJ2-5	TGTGCCAGCAGCCTTGGGGCCAGACAAGAGACCCAGTACTTC	CASSLGARQETQYF
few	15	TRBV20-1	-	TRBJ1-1	TGCAGTGCTAGAGATCAGGGACATGGTATGGCTGAAGCTTTCTTT	CSARDQGHGMAEAFF
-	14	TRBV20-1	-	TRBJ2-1	TGCAGTGCTGATGGGGCGGGAAATTACAATGAGCAGTTCTTC	CSADGAGNYNEQFF
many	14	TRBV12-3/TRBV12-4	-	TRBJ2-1	TGTGCCAACACGCGGGACGGAGGAGGAAATGAGCAGTTCTTC	CANTRDGGGNEQFF
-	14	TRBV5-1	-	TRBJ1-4	TGCGCCAGCAGCTCCACGTCGAGGCATGGGAAACTGTTTTTT	CASSSTSRHGKLFF
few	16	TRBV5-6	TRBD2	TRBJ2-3	TGTGCCAGCAGCGCGGGACTAGCGGATAGCACAGATACGCAGTATTTT	CASSAGLADSTDTQYF
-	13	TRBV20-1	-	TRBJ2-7	TGCAGTGCTAGAGTTAACAGGGCGAACGAGCAGTACTTC	CSARVNRANEQYF
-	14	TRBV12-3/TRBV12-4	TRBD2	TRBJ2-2	TGTGCCAGCAGTTGGGGGGGGAACACCGGGGAGCTGTTTTTT	CASSWGGNTGELFF
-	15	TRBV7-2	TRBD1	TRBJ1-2	TGTGCCAGCAGCGCTAAGACAGGGGGCTACTATGGCTACACCTTC	CASSAKTGGYYGYTF
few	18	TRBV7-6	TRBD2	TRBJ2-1	TGTGCCAGCAGACCTCTTCTCAATCCGGGACTAGCGACCAATGAGCAGTTCTTC	CASRPLLNPGLATNEQFF
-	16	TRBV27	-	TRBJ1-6	TGTGCCAGCAGTTCCTTGCAGAGCTCCTATAATTCACCCCTCCACTTT	CASSSLQSSYNSPLHF
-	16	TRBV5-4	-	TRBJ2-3	TGTGCCAGCAGCCCTGACAGGACTCGTGCCGCAGATACGCAGTATTTT	CASSPDRTRAADTQYF
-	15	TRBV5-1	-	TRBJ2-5	TGCGCCAGCAGCTTAAACAGGGGGGGCCAAGAGACCCAGTACTTC	CASSLNRGGQETQYF
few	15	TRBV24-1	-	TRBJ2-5	TGTGCCACCAGTGATCCCCAACAAGGGCCTGAGACCCAGTACTTC	CATSDPQQGPETQYF
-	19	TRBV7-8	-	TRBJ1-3	TGTGCCAGCAGCTGCAGGGCTGGGCAGTTCTTTGGGTCAGGAAACACCATATATTTT	CASSCRAGQFFGSGNTIYF
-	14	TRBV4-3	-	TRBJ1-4	TGCGCCAGCAGCCCCAATTTAGCTGAGGAAAAACTGTTTTTT	CASSPNLAEEKLFF
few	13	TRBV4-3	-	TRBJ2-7	TGCGCCAGCAGCCAAGCGGGGAGTCCCGAGCAGTACTTC	CASSQAGSPEQYF